The sequence of this T cell receptor beta chain was determined in a study of OX40 agonist ivuxolimab in advanced cancers. Background on the study: Patients received ivuxolimab, an agonistic anti-OX40 (CD134) antibody. Head and neck, renal cell, melanoma or hepatocellular carcinoma were the cancers that dose-escalation patients had. Three patients, one with hepatocellular carcinoma and two with cutaneous melanoma, responded partially. Whole-study results and caveats: Among expanded peripheral T cells, antigen specificity went undetermined.

The table came from immunoSEQ multiplex PCR; TCRdb's copy has only in-frame clones and leaves some out. The sample holds about 150,000 clones, about nine tenths seen once. Germline lookup yields CDR1 MNHEY and CDR2 SMNVEV (reference sequence). With 6 bases clipped from V and 9 bases from J, the junction kept 11 bases outside the gene matches. CDR3 length: 14 residues. For this clone: The antigen is undetermined.

The sample was CD4+ or CD8+ T cells sorted from blood, taken in a trial of the OX40 agonist ivuxolimab. The origin of this receptor is an adult with an advanced solid tumor such as melanoma, head and neck, liver or kidney cancer. The genes are TRBV27 and TRBJ2-1; 7 positions match TRBD2. The CDR3 DNA reads TGTGCCAGCAGCATGGGCGGGAGCCTCGTTGAGCAGTTCTTC. It is translated as CASSMGGSLVEQFF.